Shown below are 28 T cell receptor beta chains from a single sample sequenced in a study of T cell repertoires in cytomegalovirus infection. TCRdb fed the reads into MiXCR, producing one record per CDR3 protein. This table holds more than 250,000 distinct CDR3 sequences, around 15% found once. Material for sequencing was PBMCs. The source is a human donor in good health (CMV status not recorded). Some clones in this sample may be carry-over from other donors' samples.

This clonotype was seen many times. V is TRBV28 and J is TRBJ2-5; D possibly corresponds to TRBD1 (5 bases). Trimming removed 3 bases from V and 1 base from J, with 12 bases in between. The germline CDR1 and CDR2 sequences are MDHEN and SYDVKM. This CDR3 has 15 amino acids. In DNA form, the CDR3 reads TGTGCCAGCAGTTTCCCGGAGCAGGGCCAAGAGACCCAGTACTTC. Translation: CASSFPEQGQETQYF.

This clonotype was detected a few times. The V call is TRBV12-3 or TRBV12-4, the J call TRBJ2-3; D is perhaps TRBD1 or TRBD2 (5 bases each). The CDR3 is 15 amino acids. Trimming removed 6 bases at V and 4 bases at J, with 17 bases between. The CDR3 coding sequence is TGTGCCAGCAGGAGGTTGGGGCAGGGAGCAGATACGCAGTATTTT. This gives the protein CASRRLGQGADTQYF.

This clonotype was counted between two and nine times. The genes are TRBV6-2 or TRBV6-3 and TRBJ1-5; D is uncertain. CDR1 and CDR2 from the germline V gene are MNHEY and SVGEGT. V was cut by 2 bases and J by 7 bases, with 12 bases left in between. The CDR3 covers 14 residues. CDR3 bases: TGTGCCAGCAGTTACGCCGCTACGCGACAGCCCCAGCATTTT. Its translation is CASSYAATRQPQHF.

V is TRBV20-1 and J is TRBJ2-7, with D perhaps TRBD1 (6 bases). The germline V gene encodes CDR1 DFQATT and CDR2 SNEGSKA (reference sequence). Trimming removed 0 bases at V and 7 bases at J, with 19 bases between. The CDR3 contains 15 residues. The CDR3 region has the DNA TGCAGTGCTAGAGATGATCCAGGGGTTGAGGAAGAGCAGTACTTC. This encodes CSARDDPGVEEEQYF.

This clonotype was counted at least ten times. The rearrangement joins TRBV7-2 to TRBJ2-2; the D gene could be TRBD1 or TRBD2 (5 bases each). Germline loops: CDR1 SGHTA, CDR2 FQGNSA. Trimming removed 5 bases from V and 7 bases from J, with 11 bases in between. This CDR3 is 13 amino acids long. CDR3 DNA sequence: TGTGCCAGCAGCCAATCGAGGGGCGGGGAGCTGTTTTTT. Translation gives CASSQSRGGELFF.

This clonotype was found a few times. This sequence joins TRBV5-5 and TRBJ2-1; 7 bases match TRBD2. Germline CDR1 and CDR2: SGHKS and YYEKEE (reference sequence). Unmatched junction bases numbered 12, after V lost 0 bases and J lost 3 bases. The length of the CDR3 is 18 residues. CDR3 nucleotides: TGTGCCAGCAGCTTGGTAGCTAGCGGAGGTCTCCTCTACAATGAGCAGTTCTTC. Protein: CASSLVASGGLLYNEQFF.

This clonotype was detected ten times or more. The chain carries TRBV7-3 and TRBJ1-1, with D uncertain. CDR3 size: 15 residues. With 0 bases removed from V and 4 bases from J, the gap between germline ends came to 12 bases. CDR1 is SGHTA and CDR2 is FQGTGA in the germline V gene. The CDR3 DNA follows: TGTGCCAGCAGCTTAACAAAGGGAGGAGGCACTGAAGCTTTCTTT. Amino acids: CASSLTKGGGTEAFF.

This clonotype appeared many times. This rearrangement joins TRBV7-9 to TRBJ2-6; the D gene is possibly TRBD1 (6 bases). CDR3 size: 17 residues. Per the germline V gene, CDR1 is SEHNR and CDR2 is FQNEAQ (reference sequence). Trimming left V 1 base short and J 0 bases short, with 10 bases between. The CDR3 loop is CASSLGTASSGANVLTF. The DNA for the CDR3 is TGTGCCAGCAGCTTAGGGACAGCTAGCTCTGGGGCCAACGTCCTGACTTTC.

The chain joins TRBV4-2 to TRBJ1-2; the match to TRBD1 covers 8 bases. The CDR3 covers 16 residues. CDR1 is LGHNA and CDR2 is YNFKEQ in the germline V gene. Germline trimming cut 0 bases from V and 4 bases from J; bases unmatched to any gene: 7. CDR3 nucleotides: TGTGCCAGCAGCCAAGACCGAGCAGGGGGCACCTATGGCTACACCTTC. Encoded protein: CASSQDRAGGTYGYTF.

This clonotype was detected many times. The chain joins TRBV7-2 to TRBJ2-5; 7 bases line up with TRBD1. The CDR3 loop spans 13 amino acids. The J segment lost 6 bases and the V segment lost 6 bases, leaving 7 bases of the junction unmatched. Germline V gene data show CDR1 as SGHTA and CDR2 as FQGNSA. For the CDR3, the DNA is TGTGCCAGCAGGCCGACAGGGAAGCAGACCCAGTACTTC. Translated: CASRPTGKQTQYF.

This clonotype has more than one count but fewer than ten. The CDR3 loop reads CSAWGGGQLNTEAFF. CDR3 coding DNA: TGCAGTGCTTGGGGGGGGGGACAACTTAACACTGAAGCTTTCTTT. This rearrangement joins TRBV20-1 to TRBJ1-1; a possible D gene is TRBD1 (6 bases). The CDR3 has 15 residues. V lost 5 bases and J lost 2, with 18 bases in between. Germline V gene lookup returns CDR1 DFQATT and CDR2 SNEGSKA (reference sequence).

This clonotype was picked up one time. The chain uses TRBV15 and TRBJ1-4; no firm D call. CDR3 length: 13 amino acids. V was clipped by 4 bases and J by 8 bases, with 11 bases between them. Germline V CDR1 and CDR2: LNHNV, YYDKDF (reference sequence). The CDR3 region is CATSTRSVEKLFF. The CDR3 coding sequence is TGTGCCACCAGCACACGATCAGTGGAAAAACTGTTTTTT.

This rearrangement joins TRBV19 to TRBJ2-2; 7 positions agree with TRBD2. The J segment lost 7 bases and the V segment lost 7 bases, leaving 6 bases of the junction unmatched. The CDR3 covers 13 residues. Germline-derived CDR1 and CDR2 are LNHDA and SQIVND (reference sequence). The CDR3 protein is CASTEREYGELFF. CDR3 bases: TGTGCCAGTACTGAGCGGGAATACGGGGAGCTGTTTTTT.

The V call is TRBV6-2 or TRBV6-3, the J call TRBJ2-5, with 14 positions matching TRBD2. V gave up 7 bases and J gave up 0 bases; unmatched junction bases: 25. Germline lookup yields CDR1 MNHEY and CDR2 SVGEGT. The CDR3 extends over 23 amino acids. The CDR3 loop is CASNLYFGTSGSPTYGDQETQYF. CDR3 coding DNA: TGTGCCAGCAACCTTTACTTCGGGACTAGCGGGAGTCCTACCTACGGGGACCAAGAGACCCAGTACTTC.

This clonotype has just a few counts. The V call is TRBV20-1, the J call TRBJ2-7, with a possible D match to TRBD2 (5 bases). The CDR3 consists of 13 residues. Trimming stripped 1 base from V and 3 bases from J, with 10 bases between. The germline V gene has CDR1 DFQATT and CDR2 SNEGSKA (reference sequence). The CDR3 here is CSARGHRDYEQYF. The CDR3 DNA sequence: TGCAGTGCTAGAGGGCATCGGGACTACGAGCAGTACTTC.

The chain links TRBV2 to TRBJ2-1, with D uncertain. Germline V gives CDR1 SNHLY, CDR2 FYNNEI. The CDR3 covers 14 residues. Trimming left V 2 bases short and J 0 bases short, with 5 bases between. CDR3 sequence (DNA): TGTGCCAGCAGTGAAACAATCTCCTACAATGAGCAGTTCTTC. Amino acids: CASSETISYNEQFF.

In its sample, this clonotype was seen once. At one end, the junction sequence differs from germline, possibly due to a read error. V and J are TRBV9 and TRBJ1-1; the D gene is possibly TRBD1 (6 bases). Germline V gene sequence: CDR1 SGDLS, CDR2 YYNGEE. There are 13 residues in the CDR3. The CDR3: CSSSVGGNTEAFF. For the CDR3, the DNA is TGTTCCAGCAGCGTAGGGGGGAACACTGAAGCTTTCTTT.

This clonotype occurred many times. The chain carries TRBV19 and TRBJ1-5, with 8 bases lining up with TRBD1. V gave up 7 bases and J gave up 5 bases; unmatched junction bases: 13. Germline V gene lookup returns CDR1 LNHDA and CDR2 SQIVND (reference sequence). The CDR3 is 16 residues long. CDR3 DNA: TGTGCCAGTATGAGGACAGGGAGGGATGGGTATCAGCCCCAGCATTTT. Translation: CASMRTGRDGYQPQHF.

This clonotype appeared many times. CDR3 amino acids: CASSLGGQRSETQYF. Here the CDR3 DNA reads TGTGCCAGCAGCTTGGGTGGCCAACGGTCTGAGACCCAGTACTTC. This chain links TRBV7-2 with TRBJ2-5; no clear D. This CDR3 has 15 residues. Germline loops: CDR1 SGHTA, CDR2 FQGNSA. Between the trimmed V and J ends, which lost 3 bases and 5 bases, there was a span of 16 bases.

This clonotype was found many times. This rearrangement joins TRBV7-8 to TRBJ1-2; D perhaps matches TRBD1 (6 bases). CDR1 is SGHVS, CDR2 FQNEAQ, per germline. This CDR3 is 12 amino acids long. V lost 1 base and J lost 7, with 7 bases in between. The chain's CDR3 is CASSLDRVGYTF. The CDR3 coding sequence is TGTGCCAGCAGCTTAGACAGGGTTGGCTACACCTTC.

This clonotype turned up a few times. The rearrangement uses TRBV15 and TRBJ1-6; weak D call: TRBD1 (5 bases). CDR1 and CDR2 (germline): LNHNV, YYDKDF (reference sequence). V was shortened by 1 base and J by 9 bases, with 10 bases between the two germline ends. The CDR3 totals 14 residues. DNA of the CDR3: TGTGCCACCAGCAGAGTAGGGGTTGGTTCACCCCTCCACTTT. It is translated as CATSRVGVGSPLHF.

V and J are TRBV6-5 and TRBJ2-7; the match to TRBD2 covers 8 bases. The CDR3 runs to 13 residues. After removal of 5 bases from V and 7 bases from J, the junction contained 7 bases not matched to a gene. Germline assignment: CDR1 MNHEY and CDR2 SVGAGI. CDR3 DNA sequence: TGTGCCAGCAGTCCCGGACTAGCCCTTGAGCAGTACTTC. It is translated as CASSPGLALEQYF.

Ten or more counts support this clonotype. This chain joins TRBV19 and TRBJ1-1; the D is unclear. Germline assignment: CDR1 LNHDA and CDR2 SQIVND (reference sequence). Deletions cut 6 bases from V and 3 bases from J, with 11 bases between. CDR3 length equals 13 residues. CDR3 bases: TGTGCCAGTAGAGCCGATGGGGACACTGAAGCTTTCTTT. This codes for CASRADGDTEAFF.

In its sample, this clonotype was seen a few times. The CDR3 sequence: CASSSTVDRVYLDTQYF. The DNA of the CDR3 is TGTGCCAGCAGCTCTACCGTCGACAGGGTATATCTAGATACGCAGTATTTT. This rearrangement joins TRBV11-2 to TRBJ2-3, with 7 bases fitting TRBD1. CDR3 length equals 17 residues. CDR1 is SGHAT, CDR2 FQNNGV, per germline. The junction had 15 bases not matched to a gene; V was cut back by 4 bases and J by 5 bases.

This clonotype was observed a handful of times. The chain links TRBV15 to TRBJ1-3; D not resolved. The CDR3 consists of 13 residues. The V end was cut by 8 bases, the J end by 0 bases, with 8 bases between. Germline V lookup: CDR1 LNHNV, CDR2 YYDKDF (reference sequence). The DNA for the CDR3 is TGTGCCACCCCCGGGATCTCTGGAAACACCATATATTTT. It specifies CATPGISGNTIYF.

This clonotype was detected ten times or more. The chain has TRBV7-6 and TRBJ1-5, with 8 bases fitting TRBD1. Germline CDR1 is SGHVS and CDR2 is FNYEAQ. J was trimmed by 6 bases and V by 1 base; bases with no gene match: 8. This CDR3 contains 16 residues. The CDR3 spells CASSLEAGGSIQPQHF. In DNA, the CDR3 is TGTGCCAGCAGCTTAGAAGCAGGGGGCTCGATTCAGCCCCAGCATTTT. Complete variable domain (other parts from reference TRBV7-6 and TRBJ1-5): GAGVSQSPRYKVTKRGQDVALRCDPISGHVSLYWYRQALGQGPEFLTYFNYEAQQDKSGLPNDRFSAERPEGSISTLTIQRTEQRDSAMYRCASSLEAGGSIQPQHFGDGTRLSIL.

This clonotype was recorded at least ten times. The chain is built from TRBV7-9 and TRBJ2-3; the D gene could be TRBD1 or TRBD2 (5 bases each). V was trimmed by 1 base and J by 1 base, leaving 12 bases between them. Germline CDR1 SEHNR, CDR2 FQNEAQ (reference sequence). This CDR3 region has 16 residues. CDR3 nucleotide sequence: TGTGCCAGCAGCTTAGAAGGGGACGGTGGCACAGATACGCAGTATTTT. It encodes CASSLEGDGGTDTQYF. Full variable domain (outside the CDR3, taken from reference TRBV7-9 and TRBJ2-3): DTGVSQNPRHKITKRGQNVTFRCDPISEHNRLYWYRQTLGQGPEFLTYFQNEAQLEKSRLLSDRFSAERPKGSFSTLEIQRTEQGDSAMYLCASSLEGDGGTDTQYFGPGTRLTVL.

This clonotype was counted a few times. The genes are TRBV20-1 and TRBJ2-3; no clear D gene. The V end was cut by 3 bases, the J end by 5 bases, with 6 bases between. In germline, CDR1 is DFQATT, CDR2 SNEGSKA (reference sequence). CDR3 length equals 11 residues. The CDR3 nucleotides are TGCAGTGCTAGCTGGGGAGATACGCAGTATTTT. Its translation is CSASWGDTQYF.